The 24 T cell receptor beta chains presented below share a single source sample, sequenced in a study of blood T cell repertoires in COVID-19. Only in-frame clones appear in the TCRdb table, and some are missing; sequencing was by immunoSEQ multiplex PCR. The sample has about 140,000 clones, 77% seen once; the top ten hold roughly 10%. What was sequenced was peripheral blood. The receptors were gathered from a woman in her forties or fifties with active or convalescent COVID-19.

V and J are TRBV15 and TRBJ2-7; no definite D call. Trimming took 0 bases from V and 7 from J, leaving 10 bases between them. Germline CDR1 LNHNV, CDR2 YYDKDF (reference sequence). The CDR3 runs to 13 residues. The CDR3 here is CATSRDSMWEQYF. The CDR3 DNA is TGTGCCACCAGCAGAGACTCTATGTGGGAGCAGTACTTC. The full variable domain, rest sourced from reference TRBV15 and TRBJ2-7, is DAMVIQNPRYQVTQFGKPVTLSCSQTLNHNVMYWYQQKSSQAPKLLFHYYDKDFNNEADTPDNFQSRRPNTSFCFLDIRSPGLGDTAMYLCATSRDSMWEQYFGPGTRLTVT.

The CDR3 region is CASSRGGNGYTF. The CDR3 DNA reads as TGTGCCAGCAGCCGCGGGGGGAACGGCTACACCTTC. The J gene is TRBJ1-2, the V gene TRBV7-8; maybe TRBD1 (5 bases). V lost 5 bases and J lost 8, with 12 bases in between. The length of the CDR3 is 12 residues. Germline assignment: CDR1 SGHVS and CDR2 FQNEAQ.

The chain links TRBV23-1 to TRBJ2-4; D gene uncertain. TRBV23-1 is identified as an open reading frame with a role that is uncertain. V was shortened by 6 bases and J by 4 bases, with 22 bases between the two germline ends. This CDR3 is built from 17 residues. CDR3 protein: CASSPSYLEIRKNIQYF. In DNA, the CDR3 is TGCGCCAGCAGCCCAAGCTACCTCGAGATACGTAAAAACATTCAGTACTTC.

The J gene is TRBJ2-3, the V gene TRBV7-9; 14 bases align to TRBD2. Germline V gene lookup returns CDR1 SEHNR and CDR2 FQNEAQ (reference sequence). V lost 5 bases to trimming and J lost 2 bases; unmatched junction nucleotides: 9. This CDR3 is built from 18 residues. The DNA for the CDR3 is TGTGCCAGCAGCCGTCTCGGGACTAGCGGGGGTAACACAGATACGCAGTATTTT. As protein: CASSRLGTSGGNTDTQYF.

In regard to this clone: This CDR3 is missing its conserved last phenylalanine or tryptophan, likely due to a read error. Because the CDR3's place on the DNA is in doubt, the DNA is left out and the CDR3 is given as listed by TCRdb. The chain employs TRBV3-1 (or the pseudogene TRBV3-2) and TRBJ1-3. Per the germline V gene, CDR1 is LGHDT and CDR2 is YNNKEL (reference sequence). The CDR3 has 12 amino acids, counting both end residues. This CDR3 reads CASSQGEGRAEG.

V gene TRBV6-6 combines with J gene TRBJ2-7, with 14 bases aligning to TRBD2. CDR1 MNHNY and CDR2 SVGAGI come from the germline V gene (reference sequence). This CDR3 has 16 amino acids. The ends lost 2 bases at V and 7 bases at J; junction bases unmatched: 7. The CDR3 DNA reads TGTGCCAGCAGTTACCTGGGACTAGCGGGAGACGGGGAGCAGTACTTC. The encoded protein is CASSYLGLAGDGEQYF.

The chain couples TRBV30 to TRBJ1-3; D unclear. CDR3 size: 15 residues. The ends were cut back, 2 bases at V and 0 bases at J, with 11 bases in the middle. The germline V gene has CDR1 GTSNPN and CDR2 SVGIG (reference sequence). The CDR3 DNA reads as TGTGCCTGGAGTCCCTCCTTAAACTCTGGAAACACCATATATTTT. Protein sequence: CAWSPSLNSGNTIYF.

This sequence joins TRBV5-1 and TRBJ2-1; TRBD2 matches at 10 bases. The J segment lost 6 bases and the V segment lost 1 base, leaving 4 bases of the junction unmatched. CDR1 is SGHRS, CDR2 YFSETQ, per germline. The CDR3 totals 15 residues. The CDR3 sequence is CASSLLPSGSNEQFF. DNA of the CDR3: TGCGCCAGCAGCTTGCTGCCTAGCGGGAGCAATGAGCAGTTCTTC.

This sequence joins TRBV3-1 (or the pseudogene TRBV3-2) and TRBJ1-2, with 8 bases fitting TRBD1. V shed 2 bases, J shed 8 bases, and the junction held 7 bases outside the gene matches. Per germline, CDR1 LGHDT and CDR2 YNNKEL (reference sequence). The CDR3 covers 14 residues. The CDR3 reads CASSQTGGGSGYTF. The CDR3 DNA sequence: TGTGCCAGCAGCCAAACAGGGGGAGGTTCCGGCTACACCTTC.

The chain is built from TRBV2 and TRBJ1-1; 11 nucleotides line up with TRBD1. The V gene's germline CDR1 is SNHLY and CDR2 FYNNEI. There are 16 residues in the CDR3. With V trimmed by 0 bases and J by 10 bases, 10 bases remained unmatched. The CDR3 nucleotides are TGTGCCAGCAGTGAAGCGGATAGTTGGACAGGGGGCGGAGCTTTCTTT. Its translation is CASSEADSWTGGGAFF.

The chain links TRBV5-6 to TRBJ2-7, with D possibly matching TRBD1 (5 bases). Germline CDR1 reads SGHDT; CDR2 reads YYEEEE. With 3 bases removed from V and 1 base from J, the gap between germline ends came to 14 bases. This CDR3 spans 15 amino acids. CDR3 DNA: TGTGCCAGCAGCTCCTCACAGGCCTTATCCTACGAGCAGTACTTC. This translates into CASSSSQALSYEQYF.

V and J are TRBV6-5 and TRBJ2-7, with D possibly TRBD2 on 6 matching bases. CDR1 and CDR2 from the germline V gene are MNHEY and SVGAGI. Trimming removed 5 bases at V and 1 base at J, with 12 bases between. The CDR3 length is 14 residues. CDR3 DNA sequence: TGTGCCAGCAGTCGGGAGCAAGGGTCCTACGAGCAGTACTTC. It translates to CASSREQGSYEQYF.

This chain joins TRBV3-1 (or the pseudogene TRBV3-2) and TRBJ2-3; tentatively, D is TRBD1 (8 bases). V was clipped by 1 base and J by 6 bases, with 17 bases between them. Germline loops: CDR1 LGHDT, CDR2 YNNKEL (reference sequence). CDR3 size: 16 residues. This CDR3 reads CASSQGTGRGTDTQYF. The CDR3 DNA reads TGTGCCAGCAGCCAAGGGACAGGGAGGGGGACGGATACGCAGTATTTT.

The chain uses TRBV28 and TRBJ1-6; D not resolved. CDR1 and CDR2 from the germline V gene are MDHEN and SYDVKM. V lost 6 bases and J lost 6, with 15 bases in between. The CDR3 contains 15 residues. The CDR3 sequence: CASRPPSVINSPLHF. In DNA, the CDR3 is TGTGCCAGCAGGCCCCCATCAGTAATTAATTCACCCCTCCACTTT.

The chain links TRBV11-1 to TRBJ2-1, with 10 nucleotides matching TRBD1. This CDR3 region has 15 residues. Germline assignment: CDR1 SGHAT and CDR2 FQDESV (reference sequence). Trimming at V came to 5 bases and at J to 5 bases, leaving 6 bases not matched to a gene. For the CDR3, the DNA is TGTGCCAGCAGCCTCCGGGACAGGGGCCACAATGAGCAGTTCTTC. Its translation: CASSLRDRGHNEQFF.

The chain joins TRBV14 to TRBJ1-1; possible D gene TRBD1, 6 bases. The CDR3 has 18 amino acids. Germline V gene data show CDR1 as SGHDN and CDR2 as FVKESK. The V end was cut by 0 bases, the J end by 1 base, with 18 bases between. The CDR3 DNA reads as TGTGCCAGCAGCCAAGATTACCCACGGACAGCGAGGAACACTGAAGCTTTCTTT. It translates to CASSQDYPRTARNTEAFF.

CDR3 sequence reads: CASSLWGEGTEAFF. The DNA for the CDR3 is TGTGCCAGCAGCTTATGGGGAGAGGGCACTGAAGCTTTCTTT. The chain recombines TRBV11-2 with TRBJ1-1; the D is unclear. Deletions cut 2 bases from V and 4 bases from J, with 11 bases between. This CDR3 has 14 amino acids. Germline CDR1 reads SGHAT; CDR2 reads FQNNGV.

This clone was observed a few times. The J gene is TRBJ1-3, the V gene TRBV7-9; D is undetermined. Trimming took 5 bases from V and 0 from J, leaving 8 bases between them. The germline CDR1 and CDR2 sequences are SEHNR and FQNEAQ (reference sequence). The CDR3 has 14 amino acids. The CDR3 DNA follows: TGTGCCAGCAGCCTGAGAGGCTCTGGAAACACCATATATTTT. Translated: CASSLRGSGNTIYF. The full variable domain, in which reference TRBV7-9 and TRBJ1-3 provide the parts outside the CDR3, is DTGVSQNPRHKITKRGQNVTFRCDPISEHNRLYWYRQTLGQGPEFLTYFQNEAQLEKSRLLSDRFSAERPKGSFSTLEIQRTEQGDSAMYLCASSLRGSGNTIYFGEGSWLTVV.

The chain joins TRBV5-1 to TRBJ2-2, with D unclear. CDR1 SGHRS and CDR2 YFSETQ come from the germline V gene. V lost 1 base to trimming and J lost 1 base, with 8 bases between them. The CDR3 is made up of 15 amino acids. CDR3 coding DNA: TGCGCCAGCAGCTTGCCTGAGAGGAACACCGGGGAGCTGTTTTTT. This codes for CASSLPERNTGELFF.

The V call is TRBV18, the J call TRBJ1-1; 10 bases line up with TRBD1. CDR1 and CDR2 from the germline V gene are KGHSH and LQKENI. V lost 4 bases to trimming and J lost 0 bases; unmatched junction nucleotides: 2. The CDR3 totals 15 residues. The CDR3 here is CASSQGQGLNTEAFF. DNA for the CDR3: TGTGCCAGCTCACAGGGACAGGGGCTGAACACTGAAGCTTTCTTT.

The CDR3 sequence is CASSSDVGRLTEAFF. The CDR3 DNA reads TGTGCCAGCAGCTCAGACGTGGGGAGGCTAACTGAAGCTTTCTTT. J is TRBJ1-1 and V is TRBV7-6, with D hard to call. This CDR3 comprises 15 residues. V was pared by 4 bases and J by 5 bases, with 17 bases between. CDR1 and CDR2 from the germline V gene are SGHVS and FNYEAQ.

The count of this clone is one. The J gene is TRBJ1-5, the V gene TRBV30; no clear D gene. This CDR3 has 16 residues. V was trimmed by 0 bases and J by 0 bases, leaving 12 bases between them. The germline V gene has CDR1 GTSNPN and CDR2 SVGIG (reference sequence). In DNA, the CDR3 is TGTGCCTGGAGTGTACGGGGAATCGGTAGCAATCAGCCCCAGCATTTT. Amino acids: CAWSVRGIGSNQPQHF.

The CDR3 reads CAWSVINRGTEAFF. The CDR3 DNA follows: TGTGCCTGGAGTGTTATAAATCGGGGGACTGAAGCTTTCTTT. The chain joins TRBV30 to TRBJ1-1; possible D gene TRBD1, 5 bases. The CDR3 runs to 14 residues. Germline CDR1 GTSNPN, CDR2 SVGIG (reference sequence). V was cut by 0 bases and J by 5 bases, with 13 bases left in between.

This chain links TRBV11-3 with TRBJ2-7, with 9 bases that match TRBD2. CDR3 length: 15 amino acids. The J segment lost 2 bases and the V segment lost 1 base, leaving 3 bases of the junction unmatched. Germline assignment: CDR1 SGHNT and CDR2 YENEEA. CDR3 sequence: CASSLGGTSTYEQYF. The CDR3 DNA is TGTGCCAGCAGCTTAGGCGGGACTAGCACCTACGAGCAGTACTTC.